The T cell receptor beta chain described here comes from a study of tumor and adjacent non-tumor tissue in lung cancer. Looking at the study overall: Histology: 11 to 13 adenocarcinoma, a couple of squamous cell carcinoma, 1 small cell lung cancer. Around 4.4 million productive TCRbeta reads were obtained per sample on average.

About this clonotype: Its antigen is unknown.

The library came from three nested PCR rounds adapted from ARM-PCR protocols. TCRdb ran MiXCR on the multiplex PCR reads and lists one entry per CDR3 protein. The repertoire holds tens of thousands of distinct CDR3 sequences, with roughly two thirds as singletons. No cell sorting was done before RNA was extracted from the tissue. The normal lung tissue was taken more than 3 cm from the tumor edge. V was shortened by 0 bases and J by 0 bases, with 17 bases between the two germline ends. Germline CDR1 reads SGHRS; CDR2 reads YFSETQ. This CDR3 is 18 amino acids long. Study conclusions and caveats: Compared with tumor, normal lung showed significantly lower TCR diversity.

The sequence was obtained from a woman between 40 and 55 years old with non-small cell lung cancer. The rearrangement joins TRBV5-1 to TRBJ2-3, with D tentatively TRBD1 (6 bases). The sample taken for sequencing was distant non-tumor lung tissue. The CDR3 loop is CASSLEPGHLQSTDTQYF. The CDR3 bases are TGCGCCAGCAGCTTGGAACCGGGACACTTGCAAAGCACAGATACGCAGTATTTT.